This T cell receptor (beta chain) was sequenced for a study of early T cells in non-severe SARS-CoV-2 infection listed by TCRdb under 2021. Describing the broader study: Because TCR sequencing relied on bulk RNA taken from unsorted whole blood, pairing of alpha and beta chains was not possible. Results and caveats for the whole study, not just this receptor: Matching against VDJdb was skewed toward anti-spike CD8 responses, likely underestimated virus-specific expansions, and missed private and CD4 specificities.

This was a case-control study nested in a cohort of healthcare workers in London, UK, who had nasopharyngeal swab PCR tests and blood samples taken every week. Healthcare workers were enrolled in the week of the UK lockdown, from 23 to 31 March 2020, and were followed every week for up to about 15 weeks. There are 16 amino acids in the CDR3, from cysteine to phenylalanine inclusive. The entry retains the CDR3 DNA only, 48 bases that are in frame from base 1. As encoded in the germline V gene, CDR1 is ENHRY while CDR2 is SYGVKD. V lost 2 bases and J lost 1 base, and the count of bases not matched to a germline gene is 6. To prepare the library, 5' RACE was applied. Data came from a NextSeq 500. To correct for sequencing error and PCR bias, the TCR library protocol tagged individual cDNA molecules with unique molecular identifiers. TCR alpha and beta chains were both sequenced, and the abundances of alpha and beta sequences in each sample were closely correlated with each other. Regarding the original processing steps: Decombinator V4 was used to perform V gene, J gene and CDR3 annotation of TCR sequences. TCRs were defined as expanded if a significant change between any two time points was detected under a Poisson model with p below 0.0001. TCR abundances were normalised to the total number of TCRs sequenced in each sample and reported as counts per million. TRAV1-2 paired with TRAJ12, TRAJ20 or TRAJ33 defined MAIT TCRs, while TRAV10 paired with TRAJ18 defined iNKT TCRs. VDJdb, accessed on 1 November 2021, was searched for TCRs annotated for CMV, EBV and SARS-CoV-2, and TCRs annotated for more than one antigen were excluded. The raw public reads went through TCRdb reprocessing: fastp at Q25, MiXCR clone calling, in-frame beta chains kept. A single entry per CDR3 protein holds the most common genes and DNA from its merged rows. TCRdb's processing, not the study's, gives the V and J calls here. For this sample the table gives 25,000 to 30,000 distinct CDR3 sequences, of which less than 4.5% were detected only once. The top ten clones comprise 4.5% to 7% of the sample.

This clonotype was observed many times. Its antigen is unknown. Per-base quality was not reported, and no clone a single base away is much larger than it. The sequencing input was whole blood. This receptor was identified in an adult who was a healthcare worker with PCR-confirmed SARS-CoV-2 infection or an uninfected control (not recorded which). The receptor chain draws on TRBV10-3 and TRBJ1-1, and 8 bases in between align with TRBD1. The CDR3 has the sequence CAISEASGGRNTEAFF. The DNA sequence reads TGTGCCATCAGTGAGGCGTCAGGGGGCAGGAACACTGAAGCTTTCTTT.